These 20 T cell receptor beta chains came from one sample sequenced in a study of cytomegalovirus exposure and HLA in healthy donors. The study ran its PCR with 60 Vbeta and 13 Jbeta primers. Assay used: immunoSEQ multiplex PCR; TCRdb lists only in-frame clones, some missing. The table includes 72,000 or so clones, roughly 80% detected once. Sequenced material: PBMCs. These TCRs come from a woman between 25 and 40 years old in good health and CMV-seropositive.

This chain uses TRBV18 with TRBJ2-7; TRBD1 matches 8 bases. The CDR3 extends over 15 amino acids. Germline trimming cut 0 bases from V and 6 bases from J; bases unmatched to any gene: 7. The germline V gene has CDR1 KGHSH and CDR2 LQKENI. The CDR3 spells CASSPPAQGAAEQYF. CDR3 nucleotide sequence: TGTGCCAGCTCACCACCGGCTCAGGGGGCAGCCGAGCAGTACTTC.

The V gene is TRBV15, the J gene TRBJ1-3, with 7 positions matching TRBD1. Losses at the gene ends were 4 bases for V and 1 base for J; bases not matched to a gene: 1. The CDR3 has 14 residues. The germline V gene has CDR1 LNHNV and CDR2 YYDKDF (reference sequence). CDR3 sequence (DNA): TGTGCCACCAGCACAGGGGGTTCTGGAAACACCATATATTTT. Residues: CATSTGGSGNTIYF.

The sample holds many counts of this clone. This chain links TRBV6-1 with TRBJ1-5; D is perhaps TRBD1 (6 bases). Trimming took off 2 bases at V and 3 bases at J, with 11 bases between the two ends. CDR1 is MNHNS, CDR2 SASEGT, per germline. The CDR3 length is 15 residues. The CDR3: CASSENRQVNQPQHF. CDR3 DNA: TGTGCCAGCAGTGAAAATCGACAGGTCAATCAGCCCCAGCATTTT.

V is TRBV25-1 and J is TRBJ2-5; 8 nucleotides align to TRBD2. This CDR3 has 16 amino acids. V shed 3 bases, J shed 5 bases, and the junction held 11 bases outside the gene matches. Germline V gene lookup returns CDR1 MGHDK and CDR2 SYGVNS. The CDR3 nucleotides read TGTGCCAGCAGTGAGTCGAGGACTAGCAAGGTCGAGACCCAGTACTTC. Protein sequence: CASSESRTSKVETQYF.

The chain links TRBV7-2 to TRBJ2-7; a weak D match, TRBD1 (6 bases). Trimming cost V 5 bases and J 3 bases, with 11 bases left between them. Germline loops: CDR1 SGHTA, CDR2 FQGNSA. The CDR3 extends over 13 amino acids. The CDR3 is CASSVGTIYEQYF. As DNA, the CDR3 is TGTGCCAGCAGCGTAGGGACAATCTACGAGCAGTACTTC. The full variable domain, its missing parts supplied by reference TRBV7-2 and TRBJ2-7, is GAGVSQSPSNKVTEKGKDVELRCDPISGHTALYWYRQSLGQGLEFLIYFQGNSAPDKSGLPSDRFSAERTGGSVSTLTIQRTQQEDSAVYLCASSVGTIYEQYFGPGTRLTVT.

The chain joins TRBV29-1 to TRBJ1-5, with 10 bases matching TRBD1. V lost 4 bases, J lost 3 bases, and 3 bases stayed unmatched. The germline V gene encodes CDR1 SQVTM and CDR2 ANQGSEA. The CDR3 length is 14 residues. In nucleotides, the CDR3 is TGCAGCGTTGGGGGACAGGGGTTCAATCAGCCCCAGCATTTT. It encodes CSVGGQGFNQPQHF.

CDR3 nucleotide sequence: TGTGCCACCAGCAGAGATCATAGCGAGGCGCAGTATTTT. Amino acid sequence: CATSRDHSEAQYF. The genes are TRBV15 and TRBJ2-3; possible D gene TRBD2, 5 bases. The germline V and J ends were trimmed by 0 bases and 10 bases, with 11 bases remaining between them. Germline CDR1 and CDR2: LNHNV and YYDKDF (reference sequence). The CDR3 spans 13 residues.

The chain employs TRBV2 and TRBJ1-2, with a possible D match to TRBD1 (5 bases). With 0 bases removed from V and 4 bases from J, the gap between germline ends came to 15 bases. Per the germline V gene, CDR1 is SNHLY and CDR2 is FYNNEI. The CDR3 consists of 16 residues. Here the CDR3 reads CASSEAHGAPFYGYTF. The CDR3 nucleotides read TGTGCCAGCAGTGAAGCGCATGGGGCACCTTTCTATGGCTACACCTTC.

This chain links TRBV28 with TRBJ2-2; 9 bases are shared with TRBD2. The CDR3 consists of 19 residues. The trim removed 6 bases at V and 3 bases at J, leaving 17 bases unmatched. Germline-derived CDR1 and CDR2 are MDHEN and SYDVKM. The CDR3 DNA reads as TGTGCCAGCAGACCCCGGGACAGAGTTCTAGCGGGGTACACCGGGGAGCTGTTTTTT. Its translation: CASRPRDRVLAGYTGELFF.

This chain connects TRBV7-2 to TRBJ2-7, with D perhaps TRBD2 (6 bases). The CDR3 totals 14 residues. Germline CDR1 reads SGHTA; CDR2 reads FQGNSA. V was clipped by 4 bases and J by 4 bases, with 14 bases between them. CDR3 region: CASSSQPGVYEQYF. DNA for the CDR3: TGTGCCAGCAGCTCTCAGCCGGGAGTGTACGAGCAGTACTTC.

For the CDR3, the DNA is TGTGCCAGCAGCTTAGCGGGAGGGAACTACGAGCAGTACTTC. It yields the protein CASSLAGGNYEQYF. J is TRBJ2-7 and V is TRBV7-8; 7 bases are a match to TRBD2. The length of the CDR3 is 14 residues. Germline-derived CDR1 and CDR2 are SGHVS and FQNEAQ. Trimming removed 0 bases from V and 3 bases from J; junction bases left unmatched: 2. Supplemented by reference TRBV7-8 and TRBJ2-7, the full variable domain reads GAGVSQSPRYKVAKRGQDVALRCDPISGHVSLFWYQQALGQGPEFLTYFQNEAQLDKSGLPSDRFFAERPEGSVSTLKIQRTQQEDSAVYLCASSLAGGNYEQYFGPGTRLTVT.

The DNA for the CDR3 is TGTGCCAGCAGCTTCTCAAGGGCTAGCGGGTCAACCTACAATGAGCAGTTCTTC. Translating gives CASSFSRASGSTYNEQFF. The rearrangement links TRBV7-3 to TRBJ2-1, with 8 positions matching TRBD2. The CDR3 covers 18 residues. The V and J ends lost 3 bases and 2 bases, in that order; junction bases with no gene match: 12. The germline gives CDR1 SGHTA, CDR2 FQGTGA.

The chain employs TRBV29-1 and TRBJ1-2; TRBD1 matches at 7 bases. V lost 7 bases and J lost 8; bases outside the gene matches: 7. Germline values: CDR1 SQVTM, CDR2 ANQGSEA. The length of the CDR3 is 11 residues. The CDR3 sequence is CSGGGAEGYTF. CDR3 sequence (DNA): TGCAGCGGAGGGGGCGCTGAAGGCTACACCTTC.

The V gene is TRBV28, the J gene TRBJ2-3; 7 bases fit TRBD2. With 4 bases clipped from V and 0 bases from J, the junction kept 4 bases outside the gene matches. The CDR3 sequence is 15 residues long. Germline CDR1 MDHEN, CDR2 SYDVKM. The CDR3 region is CASSSGRGSTDTQYF. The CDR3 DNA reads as TGTGCCAGCAGTTCTGGGAGGGGAAGCACAGATACGCAGTATTTT.

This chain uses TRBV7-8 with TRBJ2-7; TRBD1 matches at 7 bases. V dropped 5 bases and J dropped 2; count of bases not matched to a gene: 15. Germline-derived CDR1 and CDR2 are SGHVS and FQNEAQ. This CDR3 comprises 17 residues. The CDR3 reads CASSPQGFGTETYEQYF. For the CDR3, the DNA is TGTGCCAGCAGCCCGCAAGGGTTCGGGACAGAAACCTACGAGCAGTACTTC. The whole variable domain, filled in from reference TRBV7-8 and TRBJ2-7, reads GAGVSQSPRYKVAKRGQDVALRCDPISGHVSLFWYQQALGQGPEFLTYFQNEAQLDKSGLPSDRFFAERPEGSVSTLKIQRTQQEDSAVYLCASSPQGFGTETYEQYFGPGTRLTVT.

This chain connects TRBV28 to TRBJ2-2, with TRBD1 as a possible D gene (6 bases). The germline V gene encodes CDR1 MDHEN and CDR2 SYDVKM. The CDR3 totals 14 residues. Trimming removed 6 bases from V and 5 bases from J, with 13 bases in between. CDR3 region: CASSTRGGTGELFF. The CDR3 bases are TGTGCCAGCAGCACGAGAGGGGGTACCGGGGAGCTGTTTTTT. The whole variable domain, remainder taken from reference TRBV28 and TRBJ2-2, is DVKVTQSSRYLVKRTGEKVFLECVQDMDHENMFWYRQDPGLGLRLIYFSYDVKMKEKGDIPEGYSVSREKKERFSLILESASTNQTSMYLCASSTRGGTGELFFGEGSRLTVL.

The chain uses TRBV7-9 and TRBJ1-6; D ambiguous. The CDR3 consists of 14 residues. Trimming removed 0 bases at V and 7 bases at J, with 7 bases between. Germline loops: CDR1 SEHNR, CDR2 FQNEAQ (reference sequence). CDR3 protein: CASSLASLNSPLHF. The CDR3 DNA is TGTGCCAGCAGCTTAGCTTCCCTCAATTCACCCCTCCACTTT.

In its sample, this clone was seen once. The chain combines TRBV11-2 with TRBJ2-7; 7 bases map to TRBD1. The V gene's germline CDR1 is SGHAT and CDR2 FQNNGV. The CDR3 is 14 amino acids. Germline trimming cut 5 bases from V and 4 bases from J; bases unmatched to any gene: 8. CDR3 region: CASSPDRNSYEQYF. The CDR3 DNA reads TGTGCCAGCAGCCCGGACAGGAACTCTTACGAGCAGTACTTC.

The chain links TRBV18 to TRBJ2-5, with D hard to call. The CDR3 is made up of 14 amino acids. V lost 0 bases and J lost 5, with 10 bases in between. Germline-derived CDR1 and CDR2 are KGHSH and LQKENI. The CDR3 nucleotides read TGTGCCAGCTCACCACCCGGTCCGGTCGAGACCCAGTACTTC. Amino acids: CASSPPGPVETQYF.

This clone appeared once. The CDR3 DNA sequence: TGTGCCAGCAGCCGACAGGGCAGGCCCCAGCATTTT. Translated, it gives CASSRQGRPQHF. V and J are TRBV13 and TRBJ1-5, with 7 bases identical to TRBD1. J gave up 9 bases and V 5 bases, and 4 bases lay outside the gene matches. CDR1 PRHDT and CDR2 FYEKMQ come from the germline V gene (reference sequence). This CDR3 has 12 amino acids.